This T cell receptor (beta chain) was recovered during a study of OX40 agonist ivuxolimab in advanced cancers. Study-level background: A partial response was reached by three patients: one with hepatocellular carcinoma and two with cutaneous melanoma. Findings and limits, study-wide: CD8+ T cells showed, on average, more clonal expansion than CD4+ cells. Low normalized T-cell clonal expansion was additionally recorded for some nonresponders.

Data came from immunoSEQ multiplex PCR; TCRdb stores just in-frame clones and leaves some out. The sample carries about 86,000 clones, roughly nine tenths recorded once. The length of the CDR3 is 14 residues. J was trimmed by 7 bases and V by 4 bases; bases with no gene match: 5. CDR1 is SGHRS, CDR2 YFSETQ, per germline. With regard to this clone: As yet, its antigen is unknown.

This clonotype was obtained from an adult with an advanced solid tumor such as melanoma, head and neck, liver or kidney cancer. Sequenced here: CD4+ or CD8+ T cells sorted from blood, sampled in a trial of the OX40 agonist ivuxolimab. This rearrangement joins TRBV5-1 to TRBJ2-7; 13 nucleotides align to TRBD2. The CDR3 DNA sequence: TGCGCCAGCAGCCCTTCGACTAGCGGGAGGGAGCAGTACTTC. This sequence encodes CASSPSTSGREQYF.